This T cell receptor beta chain was documented in a study of blood T cell repertoires in COVID-19. For the study at large: T cells, B-cell-depleted T cells, or PBMCs provided the cDNA or gDNA that served as material.

In the authors' workflow: Counts of nucleated cells, estimated from reference gene primer amplification, were obtained. This table comes from immunoSEQ multiplex PCR, and its TCRdb copy is limited to in-frame clones, with some not included. V, J and clone size reflect that table, while D and trimming were determined from the DNA. The data hold around 130,000 clones, with 85% to 90% observed a single time. Germline V lookup: CDR1 KGHSH, CDR2 LQKENI. CDR3 size: 14 residues. Trimming removed 5 bases from V and 1 base from J, with 11 bases in between. Sequenced sample: peripheral blood. J is TRBJ1-1 and V is TRBV18; tentatively, D is TRBD1 (6 bases). This sequence originates from a human donor in a cohort sampled during active COVID-19. This chain's CDR3 is CASSGDTSNTEAFF. Written as DNA, the CDR3 is TGTGCCAGCTCAGGGGACACCTCGAACACTGAAGCTTTCTTT.